The 10 T cell receptor gamma chains presented below share a single source sample, sequenced in a study of Vδ1+ human thymocytes. Their cognate antigens are unknown. RNA was extracted from the cells and then reverse transcribed. CDR3 amplicons came from multiplex PCR with pooled V-gene forward and constant-region reverse primers. TCRdb reanalyzed the multiplex PCR reads using CATT. The repertoire holds approximately 11,000 gamma-chain clones, around 40% seen once, with roughly 2% in the top ten. Whole-study findings and limits: Highly polyclonal TRG and TRD repertoires with Gaussian CDR3 length distributions appeared in thymus.

What was sequenced was Vdelta1+ gamma-delta thymocytes from the thymus. The subset is: FACS-sorted CD3+ TCRalphabeta- TCRVdelta1+ TCRVdelta2- thymocytes. The receptor set was obtained from a boy less than two years old who had congenital heart surgery.

The rearrangement uses TRGV3 and TRGJ1 or TRGJ2. V lost 0 bases to trimming and J lost 7 bases; unmatched junction nucleotides: 6. Germline V lookup: CDR1 VTNTFY, CDR2 YDVSTARD (reference sequence). This CDR3 has 13 residues. This chain's CDR3 is CATWDRAKYKKLF. The CDR3 coding sequence is TGTGCCACCTGGGACAGGGCAAAGTATAAGAAACTCTTT.

For this clone: Within the sample, other DNA sequences also encode this same CDR3. This chain joins TRGV4 and TRGJ1 or TRGJ2. CDR3 length equals 14 residues. V lost 0 bases, J lost 0 bases, and 2 bases stayed unmatched. CDR1 and CDR2 (germline): EGSTGY, YDSYTSSV. The DNA for the CDR3 is TGTGCCACCTGGGATGGGCCGAATTATTATAAGAAACTCTTT. Its protein product is CATWDGPNYYKKLF.

V is TRGV2 and J is TRGJ1 or TRGJ2. The J gene is not listed in TCRdb, so it was assigned here from a DNA match to germline. The CDR3 extends over 14 amino acids. Germline values: CDR1 EGSNGY, CDR2 YDSYNSKV. The V gene end was trimmed by 0 bases and the J gene end by 11 bases; junction bases not matched to a gene: 13. Here the CDR3 DNA reads TGTGCCACCTGGGACGGGCTTCGGTATCGTGAGAAACTCTTT. Translated, it gives CATWDGLRYREKLF.

This clone was observed a few times. The rearrangement links TRGV8 to TRGJ1 or TRGJ2. The germline gives CDR1 VENAVY, CDR2 YDSYNSRV. The CDR3 runs 12 residues. V was clipped by 4 bases and J by 7 bases; unmatched bases: 7. CDR3 residues: CATWESYYKKLF. The CDR3 region has the DNA TGTGCCACCTGGGAGAGCTACTATAAGAAACTCTTT.

This clone was counted a few times. Relative to the germline gene, one junction end is altered; a read error may explain this. V gene TRGV9 combines with J gene TRGJ1 or TRGJ2. CDR1 is GITISATS, CDR2 ISYDGTV, per germline (reference sequence). The CDR3 is 14 amino acids. The CDR3 region is CASWTSSNYYKKLF. CDR3 bases: TGTGCCTCGTGGACTTCATCGAATTATTATAAGAAACTCTTT.

The chain links TRGV4 to TRGJ1 or TRGJ2. The V and J ends lost 0 bases and 4 bases, in that order; junction bases with no gene match: 6. CDR1 EGSTGY and CDR2 YDSYTSSV come from the germline V gene. The CDR3 is 14 residues long. The CDR3 is CATWDGPVYYKKLF. CDR3 DNA: TGTGCCACCTGGGATGGGCCGGTGTATTATAAGAAACTCTTT.

This sequence joins TRGV3 and TRGJ1 or TRGJ2. The J gene was not available in TCRdb and was assigned here by matching the DNA to germline segments. The CDR3 loop spans 14 amino acids. Germline CDR1 is VTNTFY and CDR2 is YDVSTARD (reference sequence). With 4 bases clipped from V and 3 bases from J, the junction kept 9 bases outside the gene matches. In nucleotides, the CDR3 is TGTGCCACCTGGGAAGCCTGGCGTTATTATAAGAAACTCTTT. It yields the protein CATWEAWRYYKKLF.

The chain carries TRGV3 and TRGJ1 or TRGJ2. Since TCRdb gives no J gene, matching the DNA to germline was used here to assign it. Germline lookup yields CDR1 VTNTFY and CDR2 YDVSTARD (reference sequence). The CDR3 length is 13 residues. V was pared by 2 bases and J by 1 base, with 2 bases of the junction left unmatched. The CDR3 sequence: CATWDKNYYKKLF. The CDR3 DNA reads as TGTGCCACCTGGGACAAAAATTATTATAAGAAACTCTTT.

The V and J genes are TRGV5 and TRGJP2. The J gene was missing in TCRdb and was found by matching the end of the DNA to germline. This CDR3 is 14 amino acids long. Trimming cost V 3 bases and J 6 bases; bases outside gene matches: 7. Germline loops: CDR1 VINAFY, CDR2 YDVSNSKD. The CDR3 sequence: CATWDGGGDWIKTF. CDR3 in DNA: TGTGCCACCTGGGACGGGGGAGGTGATTGGATCAAGACGTTT.

The chain combines TRGV3 with TRGJ1 or TRGJ2. The J gene, absent from TCRdb, was called here by matching the DNA to germline. This CDR3 is built from 14 residues. Germline V CDR1 and CDR2: VTNTFY, YDVSTARD (reference sequence). After removal of 0 bases from V and 7 bases from J, the junction contained 9 bases not matched to a gene. CDR3 in amino acids: CATWDRRGDYKKLF. DNA for the CDR3: TGTGCCACCTGGGACAGGCGGGGAGACTATAAGAAACTCTTT.